This T cell receptor beta chain was recovered during a study of T and B cells in COVID-19 patients (dated by TCRdb to the early 2020s). With regard to the full study: In this study, adaptive immunity was profiled in COVID-19 patients who either had active infection or had recovered, using TRB and IGH repertoire sequencing of peripheral blood. Because samples were available both during active disease and after recovery, a couple of patients were counted in both the recovered and the active cohorts. In the active-infection cohort, 12 of 20 patients were critically ill and required mechanical ventilation or ECMO. In the active-infection cohort, 18 of 20 patients had comorbidities linked to unfavorable COVID-19 outcome. As many as 9 follow-up blood samples were taken per patient, and some of the samples covered different disease stages within the same individual. Median age was around 37 years in the recovered cohort versus 55 to 80 years in the active-infection cohort. Over 7.5 million TCR sequences were analysed from a TCR and BCR sequence repository that comprised a few dozen patients and approximately 69 time points. A recovered cohort included 19 patients who provided roughly 21 samples, and most of these patients had mild to moderate COVID-19 treated on an outpatient basis. Repertoire analyses used an age-matched reference group of approximately 42 healthy donors who were negative for COVID-19 antibodies as the comparison. Overall study outcomes, separate from this receptor: The size of the cohort was considered insufficient for assessing HLA contributions to COVID-19 susceptibility or severity. The recovered cohort had 2,400 or so exclusive TCR clusters, including some 30 low-pGen clusters. Few blood samples were available from mildly ill patients while symptoms were present, and early samples from severe cases were likewise scarce. TRBV/TRBJ gene usage was reported as strongly skewed in patients with COVID-19. Specific T cell subsets (CD4+/Treg/CD8+) and sorted SARS-CoV-2-responsive or tetramer+ T cells had not yet been sequenced, and these experiments were ongoing. During active COVID-19 the TRB repertoires were highly clonal, but at recovery diversity and richness rose above the levels seen in healthy donors. Prospective validation of the reported TCR clusters was stated to be required before clinical use.

Genomic DNA extracted from blood, in amounts of 250-500 ng, served as the starting material for amplifying TRB repertoires. Sequencing was performed on an Illumina MiSeq. TRB rearrangements were amplified by multiplex PCR with BIOMED2 TRB-A/B primer pools. Illumina-compatible adapters and 7-nucleotide sample barcodes were attached to the amplicons through two consecutive PCRs. All library PCRs used Phusion HS II polymerase. The amplicons were purified from gel with the NucleoSpin Gel and PCR Clean-up kit, measured on Qubit, and then pooled at approximately 4.4 nM. The quality of the amplicon pool was checked on an Agilent 2100 Bioanalyzer prior to Illumina next-generation sequencing. The study's own analysis went as follows. MiXCR 3.0.8 with the default MiXCR reference library was used to annotate TRB rearrangements. Non-productive reads and sequences with fewer than 2 reads were removed, and each unique CDR3 nucleotide sequence was counted as one clone. Clonality, diversity, richness and V-J gene usage were computed in R 3.5.1. TCR clustering by CDR3 similarity used GLIPH2, with generation probabilities calculated by OLGA. GLIPH2 clusters were kept only if they contained at least four unique TCR clonotypes found in at least three individuals. TCRdb reworked the public reads: Q25 trimming with fastp, MiXCR clone assembly, productive beta chains retained. Each entry merges the rows of one CDR3 protein and shows their most common DNA and genes. TCRdb's processing, not the study's, gives the V and J calls here. The sample data list 7,000 to 8,000 distinct CDR3 sequences, and 26% of these were observed just once. Jointly, the top ten make up about a sixth of the sample.

Comments on this clonotype: This receptor's antigen is unknown. The record has no base qualities; no much larger clone is one base away.

The junction shows trimming of 5 bases on V and 7 bases on J, plus 27 bases between the germline ends. CDR1 and CDR2 (MNHEY, SVGEGT) derive from the germline V gene. CDR3 length: 18 amino acids, cysteine to phenylalanine. Of all the DNA, just the CDR3 is kept, 54 bases in frame from base 1. The sample was blood. The clonotype was recovered from a human donor with active COVID-19. The chain is encoded by TRBV6-2 or TRBV6-3 joined to TRBJ2-1; no D gene call is confident. Here is the DNA: TGTGCCAGCAGTCTAACTACCCCGGCGGAGTGGGTGGGGAATGAGCAGTTCTTC. It translates to CASSLTTPAEWVGNEQFF.